These T cell receptor beta chains were read from a single sample in a study of CD8+ T cells in alopecia areata. Clones were sequenced by immunoSEQ multiplex PCR, and TCRdb holds only the in-frame ones, with some missing. The sample contains approximately 100,000 clones, around 59% of which appear only once. Sample: CD4+ T cells sorted from blood. The receptors stem from a human donor in good health. CDR3s include the opening cysteine and the closing phenylalanine or tryptophan. The order of the fields is V gene, J gene, D gene, CDR3 protein. A D gene is named only where the DNA matches it firmly.

V: TRBV29-1
J: TRBJ2-5
D: NA
CDR3: CSVGAQGSQETQYF

V: TRBV5-1
J: TRBJ1-1
D: NA
CDR3: CASSLRRGTEAFF

V: TRBV5-4
J: TRBJ2-7
D: TRBD1
CDR3: CASSLQGASYEQYF

V: TRBV29-1
J: TRBJ1-1
D: NA
CDR3: CSDPRLSTEAFF

V: TRBV29-1
J: TRBJ2-1
D: TRBD2
CDR3: CSVGILGGDYEQFF

V: TRBV29-1
J: TRBJ2-4
D: TRBD2
CDR3: CSVKQSGGAKNIQYF

V: TRBV5-1
J: TRBJ2-7
D: TRBD1
CDR3: CASSLQGTGTYEQYF

V: TRBV18
J: TRBJ1-2
D: TRBD1
CDR3: CASSQGQAGNYGYTF

V: TRBV23-1
J: TRBJ1-2
D: TRBD1
CDR3: CASSQSRDRGRWGYTF

V: TRBV6-6
J: TRBJ2-3
D: TRBD2
CDR3: CASSSGLAGRSDTQYF

V: TRBV30
J: TRBJ1-2
D: NA
CDR3: CAWSVLNYGYTF

V: TRBV29-1
J: TRBJ2-5
D: TRBD1
CDR3: CSVAGDRISQETQYF

V: TRBV18
J: TRBJ2-7
D: TRBD1
CDR3: CASSMTGGASYEQYF

V: TRBV2
J: TRBJ1-3
D: NA
CDR3: CASSEGPAISGNTIYF

V: TRBV19
J: TRBJ2-1
D: NA
CDR3: CASSKQGVGEQFF

V: TRBV7-9
J: TRBJ2-7
D: TRBD1
CDR3: CASSASGGSYEQYF

V: TRBV7-2
J: TRBJ2-6
D: NA
CDR3: CASSPTPNSGANVLTF

V: TRBV7-2
J: TRBJ1-4
D: NA
CDR3: CASSSKLGRGEKLFF

V: TRBV27
J: TRBJ2-7
D: TRBD1
CDR3: CASSLYPGGSYEQYF

V: TRBV5-4
J: TRBJ2-5
D: NA
CDR3: CASSFNEETQYF

V: TRBV25-1
J: TRBJ1-6
D: NA
CDR3: CASSWGSWDSPLHF

V: TRBV30
J: TRBJ1-2
D: NA
CDR3: CAWSLRGSLYGYTF

V: TRBV29-1
J: TRBJ2-1
D: TRBD2
CDR3: CSVVLRGTTNEQFF

V: TRBV7-3
J: TRBJ2-5
D: NA
CDR3: CASSSDQAGQETQYF

V: TRBV9
J: TRBJ1-2
D: NA
CDR3: CASSVAPGTNYGYTF

V: TRBV2
J: TRBJ2-1
D: TRBD2
CDR3: CASSEGTSAHNEQFF

V: TRBV29-1
J: TRBJ2-5
D: NA
CDR3: CSVVDRRTQETQYF

V: TRBV15
J: TRBJ1-1
D: NA
CDR3: CATSRDIRGEAFF

V: TRBV30
J: TRBJ2-1
D: NA
CDR3: CAWSTMGGNEQFF

V: TRBV7-2
J: TRBJ2-7
D: NA
CDR3: CASSFEGSTYEQYF

V: TRBV5-1
J: TRBJ2-5
D: NA
CDR3: CASSRLSQETQYF

V: TRBV7-9
J: TRBJ2-7
D: TRBD1
CDR3: CASSLGLSGQGGYEQYF

V: TRBV7-9
J: TRBJ2-7
D: NA
CDR3: CASSLGNSAYEQYF

V: TRBV25-1
J: TRBJ2-1
D: TRBD1
CDR3: CASGGRPGQGFNEQFF

V: TRBV4-1
J: TRBJ2-5
D: TRBD2
CDR3: CASSLGVAGGQETQYF

V: TRBV4-1
J: TRBJ2-3
D: TRBD2
CDR3: CASSQGTAGGLTDTQYF